The T cell receptor (beta chain) described here comes from a study of sequential checkpoint blockade in melanoma. Study-wide background: Randomization was 1:1 between first-line nivolumab→ipilimumab and ipilimumab→nivolumab. Each arm's sequence ended with maintenance nivolumab.

The assay was immunoSEQ multiplex PCR, and TCRdb's table has in-frame clones only and misses some. The sample shows around 34,000 clones, more than 65% of them seen only once. Trimming took 4 bases from V and 3 from J, leaving 15 bases between them. This CDR3 is built from 15 residues. Germline assignment: CDR1 MNHEY and CDR2 SVGAGI. Stated treatment: randomized to nivolumab then ipilimumab (arm A) or the reverse (arm B). None of the patients previously received DNA-damaging chemotherapy. From thawed PBMCs, live CD3+CD8+ cells negative for CD19 and CD56 were sorted. The chain is built from TRBV6-5 and TRBJ1-2; D unresolved. The material sequenced was CD8+ T cells sorted from blood (inferred from file names), taken from a patient given nivolumab and ipilimumab in sequence. This sequence was found in a human donor with melanoma. The CDR3 reads CASSSPGESYYGYTF. CDR3 DNA: TGTGCCAGCAGTTCCCCTGGGGAGAGTTACTATGGCTACACCTTC.